This TCR beta chain was profiled in a study of post-analysis software for immune sequencing data. Study-level points and caveats: Controls showed lower frequencies than patients for 4 or 5 TRBV segments, and TRBV5-6, TRBV5-1 and TRBV20-1 were among these.

Trimming cost V 10 bases and J 6 bases, with 16 bases left between them. CDR3 size: 13 residues. The germline V gene has CDR1 MNHEY and CDR2 SMNVEV (reference sequence). TCR beta cDNA libraries had unique molecular identifiers. TCRdb ran MiXCR on the PCR reads and lists one entry per CDR3 protein. Among about 760,000 distinct CDR3 sequences listed, around 27% were seen once. Concerning this clonotype: Its cognate antigen is unknown.

The rearrangement links TRBV27 to TRBJ2-1; weak D call: TRBD2 (6 bases). The receptor comes from a girl aged 5-17 years with multiple sclerosis. Input material: blood. The chain's CDR3 is CAIGSGARNEQFF. CDR3 coding DNA: TGTGCCATCGGGAGTGGGGCTCGCAATGAGCAGTTCTTC.